This T cell receptor beta chain originates from a study of cytomegalovirus exposure and HLA in healthy donors. About the study: Genetic ancestry analysis placed more than 80% of the 300 to 500 donors that were genotyped in the Caucasian-associated cluster. Regarding the study as a whole: The study listed 164 cytomegalovirus-associated TCR beta chains. With later analysis, a missense DCLRE1C variant became linked to TCR beta V- and J-gene trimming. Across donors, sequencing depth was assumed by presence/absence analyses to be roughly uniform.

Note on this clone: The antigen is unknown.

The PCR employed 60 Vbeta primers together with 13 Jbeta primers. Some clones are missing from TCRdb's copy, which holds only in-frame ones; the method was immunoSEQ multiplex PCR. Here the sample spans more than 140,000 clones, around 79% being singletons. This CDR3 comprises 15 residues. CDR1 is LNHDA, CDR2 SQIVND, per germline (reference sequence). The junction had 7 bases not matched to a gene; V was cut back by 7 bases and J by 0 bases. The sequence came from a male donor in good health and CMV-seronegative. The sample comprised PBMCs. The V call is TRBV19, the J call TRBJ2-3, with 7 bases fitting TRBD1. The CDR3 loop is CASTPRDSSTDTQYF. CDR3 DNA: TGTGCCAGTACCCCAAGGGACAGTAGCACAGATACGCAGTATTTT.